This record looks at one T cell receptor (beta chain) sequence and its context. V lost 6 bases, J lost 9 bases, and 12 bases lay in between. Germline-derived CDR1 and CDR2 are MNHNY and SVGAGI (reference sequence). CDR3 length: 12 residues. This entry is derived from a study of blood T cell repertoires in COVID-19. Study as a whole: Specimens from acute and convalescent COVID-19 originated in the United States, Italy and Spain. PBMCs, B-cell-depleted T cells, or T cells provided the cDNA or gDNA that made up the material.

As processed by the authors: Nucleated cell counts were estimated from reference gene primer amplification. Sequenced by immunoSEQ multiplex PCR; TCRdb stores in-frame clones only, minus some. For V, J and clone size, that table is used; D and trimming come from the DNA. The sample consists of under 300,000 clones, approximately 83% of them appearing once. This sequence was found in a woman in her 70s with acute or convalescent COVID-19. What was sequenced was peripheral blood. This sequence joins TRBV6-6 and TRBJ2-1; D unclear. The CDR3 region has the DNA TGTGCCAGCAGACGCCGGTATTCTGAGCAGTTCTTC. This encodes CASRRRYSEQFF.